This T cell receptor beta chain was captured by sequencing in a study of neurological immune-mediated disorders. TCRdb re-analysed the 5' RACE reads in MiXCR, keeping a single row per CDR3 protein. The sample contains about 120,000 distinct CDR3 sequences, approximately 3.2% of which appear only once. The CDR3 sequence is 17 residues long. Per the germline V gene, CDR1 is SGHTS and CDR2 is YDEGEE. J lost 0 bases, V lost 6 bases, and 9 bases had no gene match. General study results and limits: HTLV-1-associated myelopathy ranked highest for TCR clonal expansion and multiple sclerosis lowest, beneath healthy controls.

There are many counts of this clonotype. What it recognizes is unknown. The chain has TRBV5-8 and TRBJ2-6; 7 positions agree with TRBD1. Source material: PBMCs. The TCR originated in a woman younger than 45 with multiple sclerosis. CDR3 in amino acids: CASNPGQTFSGANVLTF. The CDR3 nucleotides read TGTGCCAGCAATCCGGGACAGACGTTCTCTGGGGCCAACGTCCTGACTTTC.